One and the same sample provided the 12 T cell receptor beta chains below, sequenced in a study of T cell changes during pregnancy in multiple sclerosis (dated by TCRdb to about 2019). The library came from the immunoSEQ multiplex PCR assay. TCRdb mirrors the immuneACCESS table, restricted to in-frame sequences. Some clones are absent from its copies; in checked studies, under half trace to an unresolved V gene, and the reason for the others is unknown. Present in this sample are about 57,000 clones, roughly 93% of which were seen just once. The top ten hold under 2% of the sample. The sample in question was peripheral blood, obtained after pregnancy. These receptors all come from a female donor with multiple sclerosis, enrolled in a pregnancy study.

The chain recombines TRBV7-9 with TRBJ2-1, with TRBD2 matching over 11 bases. There are 14 residues in the CDR3. The V and J ends lost 5 bases and 6 bases, in that order; junction bases with no gene match: 3. The germline gives CDR1 SEHNR, CDR2 FQNEAQ (reference sequence). The CDR3 coding sequence is TGTGCCAGCAGCGAGGGACTAGCGGCCAATGAGCAGTTCTTC. Translated, it gives CASSEGLAANEQFF.

This clone was picked up one time. This chain uses TRBV11-2 with TRBJ2-7; D is perhaps TRBD1 (5 bases). The CDR3 is 16 residues long. CDR1 and CDR2 from the germline V gene are SGHAT and FQNNGV. The V gene lost 4 bases and the J gene lost 1 base, with 17 bases spanning the gap. The CDR3 bases are TGTGCCAGCAGCTCGCTAAAGGGGCAGGGTTCCTACGAGCAGTACTTC. It yields the protein CASSSLKGQGSYEQYF.

The genes are TRBV19 and TRBJ1-1; D ambiguous. V was shortened by 0 bases and J by 6 bases, with 8 bases between the two germline ends. Germline CDR1 LNHDA, CDR2 SQIVND (reference sequence). This CDR3 spans 13 amino acids. The CDR3 DNA is TGTGCCAGTAGTATAGAAAGAGGATCTGAAGCTTTCTTT. Translated, it gives CASSIERGSEAFF.

The rearrangement links TRBV25-1 to TRBJ2-1; 8 bases match TRBD2. Germline V CDR1 and CDR2: MGHDK, SYGVNS. J gave up 4 bases and V 3 bases, and 8 bases lay outside the gene matches. The CDR3 has 16 residues. DNA of the CDR3: TGTGCCAGCAGTGACCCTACTAGCGGAAATTACAATGAGCAGTTCTTC. Protein product: CASSDPTSGNYNEQFF.

V usage is TRBV14 and J usage is TRBJ1-2; the D gene is possibly TRBD1 (6 bases). Per germline, CDR1 SGHDN and CDR2 FVKESK. The germline V and J ends were trimmed by 4 bases and 7 bases, with 13 bases remaining between them. This CDR3 has 13 residues. In DNA, the CDR3 is TGTGCCAGCAGCCGGGGGGGGGCCTCTGGCTACACCTTC. Its protein is CASSRGGASGYTF.

This clone appeared once. The V call is TRBV5-6, the J call TRBJ2-1; D may be TRBD2 (6 bases). The CDR3 runs 14 residues. Germline assignment: CDR1 SGHDT and CDR2 YYEEEE. V was pared by 0 bases and J by 7 bases, with 11 bases between. The CDR3 loop is CASSLAGARNEQFF. Written as DNA, the CDR3 is TGTGCCAGCAGCTTGGCGGGAGCGAGGAATGAGCAGTTCTTC. Drawing the rest from reference TRBV5-6 and TRBJ2-1, the complete variable domain is DAGVTQSPTHLIKTRGQQVTLRCSPKSGHDTVSWYQQALGQGPQFIFQYYEEEERQRGNFPDRFSGHQFPNYSSELNVNALLLGDSALYLCASSLAGARNEQFFGPGTRLTVL.

The rearrangement uses TRBV2 and TRBJ1-1; D not resolved. Germline values: CDR1 SNHLY, CDR2 FYNNEI. The ends were cut back, 6 bases at V and 1 base at J, with 12 bases in the middle. CDR3 length: 14 amino acids. In DNA form, the CDR3 reads TGTGCCAGCAGCTTGAGCCAGGCGAACACTGAAGCTTTCTTT. Its protein is CASSLSQANTEAFF. Using reference TRBV2 and TRBJ1-1 for the parts outside the CDR3, the full variable domain is EPEVTQTPSHQVTQMGQEVILRCVPISNHLYFYWYRQILGQKVEFLVSFYNNEISEKSEIFDDQFSVERPDGSNFTLKIRSTKLEDSAMYFCASSLSQANTEAFFGQGTRLTVV.

V gene TRBV7-3 combines with J gene TRBJ2-1; the match to TRBD2 covers 7 bases. CDR3 length: 15 residues. The ends lost 8 bases at V and 0 bases at J; junction bases unmatched: 7. Germline V lookup: CDR1 SGHTA, CDR2 FQGTGA. For the CDR3, the DNA is TGTGCCAGCGCCGCTAGCGGTTTCTCCTACAATGAGCAGTTCTTC. It yields the protein CASAASGFSYNEQFF.

V and J are TRBV6-4 and TRBJ2-5; TRBD1 agrees at 9 bases. With 3 bases clipped from V and 7 bases from J, the junction kept 12 bases outside the gene matches. CDR1 and CDR2 (germline): MRHNA, SNTAGT. This CDR3 comprises 16 residues. The CDR3 here is CASSEPRTGDIPTQYF. In DNA form, the CDR3 reads TGTGCCAGCAGTGAGCCCCGGACAGGGGATATCCCGACCCAGTACTTC.

The chain employs TRBV11-2 and TRBJ1-1; 11 positions agree with TRBD1. V lost 4 bases and J lost 4; bases outside the gene matches: 14. The CDR3 covers 18 residues. Looked up from germline, CDR1 is SGHAT and CDR2 is FQNNGV. This CDR3 reads CASSSLRADRGRSTEAFF. CDR3 coding DNA: TGTGCCAGCAGCTCCCTTAGGGCGGACAGGGGGCGCAGCACTGAAGCTTTCTTT.

The chain carries TRBV18 and TRBJ2-3; D may be TRBD2 (6 bases). Germline CDR1 KGHSH, CDR2 LQKENI. The CDR3 covers 15 residues. The V and J ends lost 3 bases and 2 bases respectively, with 12 bases between them. CDR3 protein: CASSPWGDHTDTQYF. CDR3 nucleotides: TGTGCCAGCTCACCCTGGGGGGACCACACAGATACGCAGTATTTT.

This chain uses TRBV7-2 with TRBJ2-7; 9 positions agree with TRBD1. Trimming removed 5 bases from V and 3 bases from J; junction bases left unmatched: 5. Germline V gene lookup returns CDR1 SGHTA and CDR2 FQGNSA. This CDR3 comprises 14 residues. This CDR3 is CASSPRGQGYEQYF. The CDR3 nucleotides read TGTGCCAGCAGCCCCAGGGGACAGGGCTACGAGCAGTACTTC. The variable domain in full, with the rest retrieved from reference TRBV7-2 and TRBJ2-7, is GAGVSQSPSNKVTEKGKDVELRCDPISGHTALYWYRQSLGQGLEFLIYFQGNSAPDKSGLPSDRFSAERTGGSVSTLTIQRTQQEDSAVYLCASSPRGQGYEQYFGPGTRLTVT.